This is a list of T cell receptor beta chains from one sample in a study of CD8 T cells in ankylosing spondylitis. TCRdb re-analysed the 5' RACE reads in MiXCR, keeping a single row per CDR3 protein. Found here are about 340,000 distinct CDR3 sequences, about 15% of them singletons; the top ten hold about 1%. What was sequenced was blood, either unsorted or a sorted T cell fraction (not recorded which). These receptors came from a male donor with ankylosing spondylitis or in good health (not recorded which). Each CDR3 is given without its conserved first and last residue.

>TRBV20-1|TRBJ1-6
SARVTGTGDSPLH
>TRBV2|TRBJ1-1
ASGRHDEAF
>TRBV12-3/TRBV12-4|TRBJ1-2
ASSSSMGGYT
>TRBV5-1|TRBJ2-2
ASSSEREGRTGELF
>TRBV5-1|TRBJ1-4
ASSTTTGGYEKLF
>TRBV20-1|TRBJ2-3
SAYRTSGKDTQY
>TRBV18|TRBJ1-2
ASSPGVGYGYT
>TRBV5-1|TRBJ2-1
ASSLAAKSSYNEQF
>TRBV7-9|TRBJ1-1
ASSLAQAGSVEAF
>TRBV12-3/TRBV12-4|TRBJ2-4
ASSLELSAKNIQY
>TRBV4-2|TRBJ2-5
ASSQDRGQETQY
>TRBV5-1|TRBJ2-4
ASSLAAGGPNIQY
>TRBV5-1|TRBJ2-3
ASSPGGVSWADTQY
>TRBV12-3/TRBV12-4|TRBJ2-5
ASSWGGAQY
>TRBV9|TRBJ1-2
ASSVGQGAEGYT
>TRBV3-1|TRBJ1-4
ASSQGREKLF
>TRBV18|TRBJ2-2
ASSPPGMPANTGELF
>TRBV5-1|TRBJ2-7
ASSFSQREGLEQY
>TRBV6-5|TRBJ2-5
ASSLGQLVHETQY
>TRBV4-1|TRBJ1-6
ASSPPGYSPLH
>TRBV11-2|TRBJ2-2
ASSPGEVGELF
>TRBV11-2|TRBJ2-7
ASSFYNRQGRLSYEQY
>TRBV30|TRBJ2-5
AWSSVATQY
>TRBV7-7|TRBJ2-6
ASSLSPGSGANVLT
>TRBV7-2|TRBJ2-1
ASSSQAGIYNEQF
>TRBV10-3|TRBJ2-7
AISESRGAGGSEQY
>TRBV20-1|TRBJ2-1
SALAGAYNEQF
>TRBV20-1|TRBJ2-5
SARDQRGRFETQY
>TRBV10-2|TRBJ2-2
ASSRLAGGGLNTGELF
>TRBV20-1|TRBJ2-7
SARDPGLAGRYEQY
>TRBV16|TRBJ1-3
ASSQSFGLVGNTIY
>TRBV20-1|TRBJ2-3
SAAGGSTDTQY
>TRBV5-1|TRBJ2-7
ASSLVVSSSYEQY
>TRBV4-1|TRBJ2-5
ASSQDRAGWETQY
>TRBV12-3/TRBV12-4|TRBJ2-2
ASSSIQGNGELF
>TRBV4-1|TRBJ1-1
ASSQAGARTEAF
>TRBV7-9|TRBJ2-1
ASSPKRRVGDEQF
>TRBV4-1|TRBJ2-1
ASSHPGLARGNEQF
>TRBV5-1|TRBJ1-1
ASSSATKIQGAGAEAF
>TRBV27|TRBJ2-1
ASRTLRGVRGNEQF
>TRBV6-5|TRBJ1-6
ASSYRLNSPLH
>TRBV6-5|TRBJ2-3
ASSYAGTGNGADTQY
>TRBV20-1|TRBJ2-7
SARGLQGAGPYEQY
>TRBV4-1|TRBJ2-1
ASSHWAVKYYNEQF
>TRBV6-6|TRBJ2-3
ASRNRESDTQY
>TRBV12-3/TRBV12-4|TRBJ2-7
ASHKDGGPYEQY
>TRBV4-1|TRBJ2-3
ASSQRGSNTDTQY
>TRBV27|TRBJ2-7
ASSLSGGQGAKEQY
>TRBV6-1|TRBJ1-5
ASSPLLGGAGNQPQH
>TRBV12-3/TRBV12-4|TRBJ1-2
ASSFQGNYGYT
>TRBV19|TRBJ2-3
ASSLGEADSTDTQY
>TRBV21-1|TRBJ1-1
ASSIWTRLNTEAF
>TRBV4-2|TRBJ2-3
ASSQRGQGRSTDTQY
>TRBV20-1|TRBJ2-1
SARSYNEQF
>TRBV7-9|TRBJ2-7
ASSTSGLGQY